Below are 25 T cell receptor beta chains sequenced from a single sample in a study of blood T cell repertoires in COVID-19. Data came from immunoSEQ multiplex PCR; TCRdb stores just in-frame clones and leaves some out. The sample carries 55,000 to 70,000 clones, roughly 80% recorded once. Sequencing was done on a sample of peripheral blood. The receptors were sampled from a man between 60 and 70 years old with acute or convalescent COVID-19.

The V gene is TRBV18, the J gene TRBJ1-5; unclear D gene. The V end lost 6 bases, the J end lost 0 bases, and 21 bases lay between the germline ends. The CDR3 runs to 18 residues. Germline V gene sequence: CDR1 KGHSH, CDR2 LQKENI. The chain's CDR3 is CASSPRGDGIYSNQPQHF. For the CDR3, the DNA is TGTGCCAGCTCCCCCAGAGGCGACGGCATCTATAGCAATCAGCCCCAGCATTTT. Filled out from reference TRBV18 and TRBJ1-5, the complete variable domain reads NAGVMQNPRHLVRRRGQEARLRCSPMKGHSHVYWYRQLPEEGLKFMVYLQKENIIDESGMPKERFSAEFPKEGPSILRIQQVVRGDSAAYFCASSPRGDGIYSNQPQHFGDGTRLSIL.

CDR3 protein: CASSPGSNYGYTF. In DNA, the CDR3 is TGTGCCAGCAGCCCAGGGTCGAACTATGGCTACACCTTC. The chain links TRBV5-6 to TRBJ1-2; D may be TRBD1 (5 bases). Trimming removed 4 bases from V and 2 bases from J, with 9 bases in between. CDR1 and CDR2 (germline): SGHDT, YYEEEE. The CDR3 is 13 residues long. The variable domain in full, completed from reference TRBV5-6 and TRBJ1-2, reads DAGVTQSPTHLIKTRGQQVTLRCSPKSGHDTVSWYQQALGQGPQFIFQYYEEEERQRGNFPDRFSGHQFPNYSSELNVNALLLGDSALYLCASSPGSNYGYTFGSGTRLTVV.

In nucleotides, the CDR3 is TGCGCCAGCAGCCAAGGACAGGGGATGGGCATTCAGTACTTC. Translated, it gives CASSQGQGMGIQYF. V usage is TRBV4-1 and J usage is TRBJ2-4, with TRBD1 identical over 8 bases. In germline, CDR1 is MGHRA, CDR2 YSYEKL. The CDR3 has 14 amino acids. The junction had 5 bases not matched to a gene; V was cut back by 1 base and J by 9 bases.

A remark on this clone: Other DNA sequences in this sample translate to the same CDR3. The gene calls are TRBV5-1 and TRBJ1-4, with 9 positions matching TRBD1. The CDR3 spans 14 residues. The junction had 5 bases not matched to a gene; V was cut back by 5 bases and J by 6 bases. Germline CDR1 and CDR2: SGHRS and YFSETQ. Written as DNA, the CDR3 is TGCGCCAGCAGAAGGGACAGGGCAGATGAAAAACTGTTTTTT. Encoded protein: CASRRDRADEKLFF.

The chain joins TRBV6-1 to TRBJ1-4; weak D call: TRBD1 (5 bases). The length of the CDR3 is 16 residues. The germline V gene has CDR1 MNHNS and CDR2 SASEGT. V gave up 4 bases and J gave up 0 bases, with 12 bases separating them. This CDR3 is CASSGGSEATNEKLFF. CDR3 nucleotides: TGTGCCAGCAGTGGGGGCAGCGAAGCAACTAATGAAAAACTGTTTTTT.

Turning to this clone: Other nucleotide sequences from this sample produce the same CDR3. The V gene is TRBV24-1, the J gene TRBJ1-1; 7 positions match TRBD1. Looked up from germline, CDR1 is KGHDR and CDR2 is SFDVKD. The length of the CDR3 is 12 residues. V was pared by 3 bases and J by 8 bases, with 2 bases of the junction left unmatched. The CDR3 spells CATSDKDREAFF. CDR3 in DNA: TGTGCCACCAGTGATAAGGACAGGGAAGCTTTCTTT.

This chain uses TRBV7-3 with TRBJ2-2, with D possibly TRBD2 on 6 matching bases. Germline V gene data show CDR1 as SGHTA and CDR2 as FQGTGA. Deletions cut 3 bases from V and 5 bases from J, with 13 bases between. This CDR3 comprises 15 residues. CDR3 in DNA: TGTGCCAGCAGCTTGGGACTGGGGGAAACCGGGGAGCTGTTTTTT. Translated: CASSLGLGETGELFF.

The rearrangement links TRBV1 to TRBJ2-5; whether TRBD2, the table's D call, matches the DNA was not checked. TRBV1 is recorded as a pseudogene. The CDR3 totals 16 residues. The CDR3 loop is CTSSPRVRGVGETQYF. The CDR3 DNA reads as TGCACCAGCAGCCCGCGGGTGCGGGGGGTCGGGGAGACCCAGTACTTC.

This chain connects TRBV27 to TRBJ1-2; TRBD1 agrees at 7 bases. Unmatched junction bases numbered 15, after V lost 11 bases and J lost 6 bases. The CDR3 contains 14 residues. The V gene's germline CDR1 is MNHEY and CDR2 SMNVEV (reference sequence). This chain's CDR3 is CAAGKQGIRDGYTF. CDR3 nucleotides: TGTGCCGCCGGAAAACAGGGGATAAGGGATGGCTACACCTTC.

CDR3 residues: CASGFGGGLINTEAFF. In DNA form, the CDR3 reads TGTGCTAGTGGTTTTGGCGGGGGATTGATCAACACTGAAGCTTTCTTT. The V call is TRBV12-5, the J call TRBJ1-1; D is perhaps TRBD1 (5 bases). V was cut by 3 bases and J by 2 bases, with 16 bases left in between. Germline V gene lookup returns CDR1 LGHNT and CDR2 FRNRAP. The CDR3 runs to 16 residues. Filled out from reference TRBV12-5 and TRBJ1-1, the complete variable domain reads DARVTQTPRHKVTEMGQEVTMRCQPILGHNTVFWYRQTMMQGLELLAYFRNRAPLDDSGMPKDRFSAEMPDATLATLKIQPSEPRDSAVYFCASGFGGGLINTEAFFGQGTRLTVV.

The rearrangement links TRBV5-4 to TRBJ2-7, with 10 bases aligning to TRBD1. The germline CDR1 and CDR2 sequences are SGHNT and YYREEE (reference sequence). The CDR3 totals 15 residues. The V and J ends lost 3 bases and 3 bases, in that order; junction bases with no gene match: 6. CDR3 DNA: TGTGCCAGCAGCTCCGGGACAGGGGAGATCTACGAGCAGTACTTC. Its protein product is CASSSGTGEIYEQYF. Full variable domain (outside the CDR3, taken from reference TRBV5-4 and TRBJ2-7): ETGVTQSPTHLIKTRGQQVTLRCSSQSGHNTVSWYQQALGQGPQFIFQYYREEENGRGNFPPRFSGLQFPNYSSELNVNALELDDSALYLCASSSGTGEIYEQYFGPGTRLTVT.

This chain connects TRBV7-2 to TRBJ2-2; the D gene is possibly TRBD1 (6 bases). There are 14 residues in the CDR3. Germline CDR1 reads SGHTA; CDR2 reads FQGNSA. The V and J ends lost 6 bases and 4 bases respectively, with 12 bases between them. The CDR3 is CASRDRLSTGELFF. CDR3 nucleotide sequence: TGTGCCAGCAGGGACAGACTTAGCACCGGGGAGCTGTTTTTT. Drawing the rest from reference TRBV7-2 and TRBJ2-2, the complete variable domain is GAGVSQSPSNKVTEKGKDVELRCDPISGHTALYWYRQSLGQGLEFLIYFQGNSAPDKSGLPSDRFSAERTGGSVSTLTIQRTQQEDSAVYLCASRDRLSTGELFFGEGSRLTVL.

The V and J genes are TRBV21-1 and TRBJ2-1; the D segment call TRBD2 is taken from the table without a DNA check. TRBV21-1 is given as a pseudogene. The CDR3 covers 12 residues. In DNA form, the CDR3 reads TGTGCCAGCCCCCCGGGGGGTGATGAGCAGTTCTTC. This gives the protein CASPPGGDEQFF.

The chain carries TRBV27 and TRBJ2-7; TRBD1 agrees at 9 bases. The CDR3 runs 17 residues. Trimming took 4 bases from V and 0 from J; bases not matched to a gene: 10. Germline assignment: CDR1 MNHEY and CDR2 SMNVEV (reference sequence). CDR3 region: CASSSLLGTGISYEQYF. CDR3 DNA sequence: TGTGCCAGCAGTTCCCTCTTGGGGACAGGGATCTCCTACGAGCAGTACTTC.

J is TRBJ1-6 and V is TRBV5-1; 11 positions agree with TRBD1. There are 14 residues in the CDR3. Germline V CDR1 and CDR2: SGHRS, YFSETQ. The J segment lost 8 bases and the V segment lost 3 bases, leaving 1 base of the junction unmatched. DNA of the CDR3: TGCGCCAGCAGCTCGGGACAGGGGGATTCACCCCTCCACTTT. This codes for CASSSGQGDSPLHF.

This chain uses TRBV12-3 or TRBV12-4 with TRBJ1-2; possible D gene TRBD1, 6 bases. Trimming cost V 6 bases and J 4 bases, with 9 bases left between them. This CDR3 has 12 amino acids. The CDR3 spells CASRSTGYGYTF. The CDR3, as DNA: TGTGCCAGCAGGTCGACAGGCTATGGCTACACCTTC.

The chain combines TRBV4-1 with TRBJ1-1; D unclear. V was pared by 0 bases and J by 0 bases, with 5 bases between. This CDR3 comprises 14 residues. The germline gives CDR1 MGHRA, CDR2 YSYEKL. This CDR3 is CASSQEEVNTEAFF. In DNA, the CDR3 is TGCGCCAGCAGCCAAGAAGAGGTGAACACTGAAGCTTTCTTT.

This rearrangement joins TRBV6-5 to TRBJ1-6; no definite D call. The germline CDR1 and CDR2 sequences are MNHEY and SVGAGI. Trimming took 6 bases from V and 11 from J, leaving 20 bases between them. The CDR3 runs 15 residues. CDR3 sequence (DNA): TGTGCCAGCAGCCCGCGGCACGTCGAATCTGCACCCCTCCACTTT. Amino acids: CASSPRHVESAPLHF.

The genes are TRBV28 and TRBJ1-2; perhaps TRBD1 as D (6 bases). The CDR3 is 13 amino acids. Per the germline V gene, CDR1 is MDHEN and CDR2 is SYDVKM. V was cut by 3 bases and J by 4 bases, with 9 bases left in between. CDR3: CASSFSRGYGYTF. The CDR3 nucleotides read TGTGCCAGCAGTTTTAGCAGGGGCTATGGCTACACCTTC.

J is TRBJ2-3 and V is TRBV2; D is possibly TRBD1 (6 bases). Germline V gives CDR1 SNHLY, CDR2 FYNNEI. The CDR3 is 15 amino acids. The V gene lost 7 bases and the J gene lost 2 bases, with 16 bases spanning the gap. The chain's CDR3 is CASTPGVGDTDTQYF. The CDR3 nucleotides are TGTGCCAGCACCCCAGGGGTTGGGGACACAGATACGCAGTATTTT.

In the case of this clone: The CDR3 does not close with the conserved phenylalanine or tryptophan, likely indicating a read error. The DNA is omitted, as the CDR3 cannot be located on it reliably, and the CDR3 follows TCRdb's listing. The rearrangement joins TRBV29-1 to TRBJ1-2; TRBD1 is the table's D call and was not checked against the DNA. Both ends counted, the CDR3 spans 8 residues. Germline CDR1 is SQVTM and CDR2 is ANQGSEA. This chain's CDR3 is CSGRGLRE.

This chain links TRBV21-1 with TRBJ1-5. TRBV21-1 is labeled a pseudogene. CDR3 length: 16 amino acids. As DNA, the CDR3 is TGTGCCAGCAGCAAAGATAACAGCGGATTCAATCAGCCCCAGCATTTT. This translates into CASSKDNSGFNQPQHF.

The chain uses TRBV28 and TRBJ2-1; D not certain. This CDR3 has 10 amino acids. V was cut by 4 bases and J by 10 bases, with 5 bases left in between. Germline V gene lookup returns CDR1 MDHEN and CDR2 SYDVKM. The chain's CDR3 is CASSWREQFF. The CDR3 DNA follows: TGTGCCAGCAGTTGGCGGGAGCAGTTCTTC. The full variable domain, its missing parts supplied by reference TRBV28 and TRBJ2-1, is DVKVTQSSRYLVKRTGEKVFLECVQDMDHENMFWYRQDPGLGLRLIYFSYDVKMKEKGDIPEGYSVSREKKERFSLILESASTNQTSMYLCASSWREQFFGPGTRLTVL.

The V call is TRBV7-6, the J call TRBJ2-7; a weak D match, TRBD1 (6 bases). The V end was cut by 0 bases, the J end by 3 bases, with 9 bases between. The CDR3 contains 14 residues. The germline V gene encodes CDR1 SGHVS and CDR2 FNYEAQ. As DNA, the CDR3 is TGTGCCAGCAGCTTAGCGGCACAGGGCTACGAGCAGTACTTC. It specifies CASSLAAQGYEQYF.

The V and J genes are TRBV7-8 and TRBJ1-2; D not resolved. The germline V and J ends were trimmed by 5 bases and 8 bases, with 15 bases remaining between them. From germline, CDR1 is SGHVS and CDR2 FQNEAQ. CDR3 length: 13 amino acids. The CDR3, as DNA: TGTGCCAGCAGCCGCGAGATGCAGAGGGGCTACACCTTC. Its protein is CASSREMQRGYTF.